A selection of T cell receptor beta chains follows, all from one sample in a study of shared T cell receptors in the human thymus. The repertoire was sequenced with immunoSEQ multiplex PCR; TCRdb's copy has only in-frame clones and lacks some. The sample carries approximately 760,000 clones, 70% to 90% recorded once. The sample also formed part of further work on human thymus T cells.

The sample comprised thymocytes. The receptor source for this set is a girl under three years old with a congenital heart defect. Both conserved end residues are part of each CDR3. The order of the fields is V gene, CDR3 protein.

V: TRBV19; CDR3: CASSTRVRGEDQPQHF
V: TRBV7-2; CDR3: CASSPSLDRQWRAQHF
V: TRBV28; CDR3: CASSFSGAGVSGNTIYF
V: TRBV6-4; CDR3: CASSETGWGDAEAFF
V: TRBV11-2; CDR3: CASKSGALANYGYTF
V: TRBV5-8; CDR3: CASSLDRFYGYTF
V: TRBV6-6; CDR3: CASNTSRGASEQFF
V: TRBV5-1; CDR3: CASSLFSTGAMNTEAFF
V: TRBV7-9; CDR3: CASSFRLAGGSSSYNEQFF
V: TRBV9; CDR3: CASSAQGNEQFF
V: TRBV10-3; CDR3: CAISESERGAYTDTQYF
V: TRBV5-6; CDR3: CASSSYTSWTDSSTDTQYF
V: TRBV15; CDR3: CATSRDKGDAASGDEQFF
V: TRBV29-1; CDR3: CSVGHPYGYTF
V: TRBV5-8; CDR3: CASSLGWGGQPQHF
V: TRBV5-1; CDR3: CASSFFVLRDPTPFSYEQYF
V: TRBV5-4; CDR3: CASSLVGGNMNTEAFF
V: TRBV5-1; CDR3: CASSYARAEGNTIYF
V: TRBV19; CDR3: CASSRDTGTGGMNYGYTF
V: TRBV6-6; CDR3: CASSYLAGKQFF
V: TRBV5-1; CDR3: CASSSLKGVANYGYTF
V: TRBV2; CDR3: CASSGTRDSMLYNEQFF
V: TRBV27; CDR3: CASSSYRAAETQYF
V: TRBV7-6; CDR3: CASSYTLGDREETGNTIYF
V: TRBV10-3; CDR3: CAIRPGTQTYQETQYF
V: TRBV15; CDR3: CATNSKFPSRVAQPQHF